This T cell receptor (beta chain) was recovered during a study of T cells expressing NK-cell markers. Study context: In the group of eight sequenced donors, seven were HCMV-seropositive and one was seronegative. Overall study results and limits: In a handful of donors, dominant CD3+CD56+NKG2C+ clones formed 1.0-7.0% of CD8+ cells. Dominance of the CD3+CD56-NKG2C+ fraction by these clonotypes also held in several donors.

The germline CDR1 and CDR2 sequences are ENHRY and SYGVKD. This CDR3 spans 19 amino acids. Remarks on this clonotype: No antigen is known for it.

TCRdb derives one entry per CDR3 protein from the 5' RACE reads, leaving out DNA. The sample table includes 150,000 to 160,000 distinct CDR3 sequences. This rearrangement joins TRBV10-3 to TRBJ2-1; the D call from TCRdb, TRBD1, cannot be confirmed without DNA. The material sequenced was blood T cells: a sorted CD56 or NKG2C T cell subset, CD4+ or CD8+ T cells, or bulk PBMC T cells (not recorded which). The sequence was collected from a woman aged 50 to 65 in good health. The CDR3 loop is CAISAIGTGYSSSYNEQFF.